These 22 T cell receptor beta chains were sequenced from one sample in a study of blood T cell repertoires in COVID-19. Libraries were prepared by immunoSEQ multiplex PCR; TCRdb keeps only in-frame clonotypes and omits some of them. This table has approximately 80,000 clones, approximately 85% appearing once. The sample consisted of peripheral blood. These receptors all come from a man aged 50 to 60 with COVID-19, enrolled during active disease.

This clone was recorded once. The chain has TRBV28 and TRBJ2-3, with D possibly being TRBD2 (7 bases). V was pared by 6 bases and J by 2 bases, with 15 bases between. The CDR3 sequence is 15 residues long. The germline CDR1 and CDR2 sequences are MDHEN and SYDVKM. The CDR3 nucleotides are TGTGCCAGCAGCATAGTGGGGGGGGCCACAGATACGCAGTATTTT. It yields the protein CASSIVGGATDTQYF. The whole variable domain, filled in from reference TRBV28 and TRBJ2-3, reads DVKVTQSSRYLVKRTGEKVFLECVQDMDHENMFWYRQDPGLGLRLIYFSYDVKMKEKGDIPEGYSVSREKKERFSLILESASTNQTSMYLCASSIVGGATDTQYFGPGTRLTVL.

CDR3 bases: TGTGCCACCAGTGAAAGGACTAGCGATCCGCAGTATTTT. This encodes CATSERTSDPQYF. The chain combines TRBV24-1 with TRBJ2-3, with 9 bases identical to TRBD2. The trim removed 4 bases at V and 10 bases at J, leaving 5 bases unmatched. From germline, CDR1 is KGHDR and CDR2 SFDVKD. CDR3 length equals 13 residues.

The chain recombines TRBV27 with TRBJ2-7; a weak D match, TRBD2 (7 bases). The germline gives CDR1 MNHEY, CDR2 SMNVEV (reference sequence). The CDR3 spans 15 residues. Trimming took 2 bases from V and 4 from J, leaving 15 bases between them. CDR3 DNA sequence: TGTGCCAGCAGTTTAAAGGCGGGGGCAGGGTACGAGCAGTACTTC. It translates to CASSLKAGAGYEQYF.

The genes are TRBV6-6 and TRBJ2-3, with D hard to call. The germline V gene has CDR1 MNHNY and CDR2 SVGAGI (reference sequence). The CDR3 totals 15 residues. V lost 6 bases and J lost 2, with 15 bases in between. The CDR3 nucleotides are TGTGCCAGCAGGTCTTCCTACCCTGCCACAGATACGCAGTATTTT. As protein: CASRSSYPATDTQYF.

This clone has just one count. The chain carries TRBV7-2 and TRBJ2-5, with D uncertain. V shed 3 bases and J shed 1 base, with 12 bases lying between them. From germline, CDR1 is SGHTA and CDR2 FQGNSA. The CDR3 is 15 residues long. CDR3 sequence (DNA): TGTGCCAGCAGCTTGTGGCGGCCACTCCAAGAGACCCAGTACTTC. This translates into CASSLWRPLQETQYF.

V usage is TRBV27 and J usage is TRBJ2-7, with 14 bases lining up with TRBD2. Per the germline V gene, CDR1 is MNHEY and CDR2 is SMNVEV (reference sequence). The CDR3 is made up of 17 amino acids. Trimming took 5 bases from V and 4 from J; bases not matched to a gene: 10. The CDR3 protein is CASSLRLAGGFPYEQYF. CDR3 sequence (DNA): TGTGCCAGCAGTCTCAGACTAGCGGGAGGGTTCCCTTACGAGCAGTACTTC.

This chain connects TRBV28 to TRBJ1-2; D uncertain. The CDR3 has 11 amino acids. Germline CDR1 is MDHEN and CDR2 is SYDVKM. The V end lost 10 bases, the J end lost 5 bases, and 11 bases lay between the germline ends. In nucleotides, the CDR3 is TGTGCCACCTCTTATCGGTATGGCTACACCTTC. It is translated as CATSYRYGYTF.

The chain carries TRBV15 and TRBJ2-4, with 8 bases matching TRBD2. Losses at the gene ends were 3 bases for V and 7 bases for J; bases not matched to a gene: 8. CDR1 and CDR2 from the germline V gene are LNHNV and YYDKDF (reference sequence). The CDR3 contains 15 residues. CDR3 sequence reads: CATSRQAGATNIQYF. As DNA, the CDR3 is TGTGCCACCAGCAGGCAAGCGGGAGCCACGAACATTCAGTACTTC.

The chain couples TRBV11-2 to TRBJ2-3; D is perhaps TRBD2 (5 bases). CDR1 is SGHAT, CDR2 FQNNGV, per germline. Trimming cost V 0 bases and J 5 bases, with 6 bases left between them. The CDR3 extends over 13 amino acids. CDR3 sequence: CASSLDRGDTQYF. CDR3 DNA: TGTGCCAGCAGCTTAGATCGGGGAGATACGCAGTATTTT. Variable domain in full (rest from reference TRBV11-2 and TRBJ2-3): EAGVAQSPRYKIIEKRQSVAFWCNPISGHATLYWYQQILGQGPKLLIQFQNNGVVDDSQLPKDRFSAERLKGVDSTLKIQPAKLEDSAVYLCASSLDRGDTQYFGPGTRLTVL.

The chain is built from TRBV6-6 and TRBJ2-1; 8 positions match TRBD2. Germline trimming cut 5 bases from V and 6 bases from J; bases unmatched to any gene: 12. The CDR3 sequence is 16 residues long. Per the germline V gene, CDR1 is MNHNY and CDR2 is SVGAGI (reference sequence). This CDR3 reads CASSLRPTAGGNEQFF. The DNA of the CDR3 is TGTGCCAGCAGTCTCCGCCCAACGGCGGGGGGCAATGAGCAGTTCTTC.

The rearrangement uses TRBV5-1 and TRBJ2-1, with D tentatively TRBD2 (5 bases). V dropped 4 bases and J dropped 4 bases, with 15 bases sitting between them. Germline loops: CDR1 SGHRS, CDR2 YFSETQ. CDR3 length: 15 residues. CDR3 coding DNA: TGCGCCAGCAGCCCGGACTCGGATTCATACAATGAGCAGTTCTTC. Encoded protein: CASSPDSDSYNEQFF.

This chain joins TRBV7-3 and TRBJ2-7; TRBD1 matches at 10 bases. Germline CDR1 is SGHTA and CDR2 is FQGTGA. CDR3 length: 15 residues. With 2 bases clipped from V and 6 bases from J, the junction kept 7 bases outside the gene matches. In DNA, the CDR3 is TGTGCCAGCAGCTTAGGTGGGACAGGGGTAGCCGAGCAGTACTTC. It encodes CASSLGGTGVAEQYF.

The J gene is TRBJ1-4, the V gene TRBV27; 7 nucleotides agree with TRBD1. V was clipped by 3 bases and J by 6 bases; unmatched bases: 7. This CDR3 is built from 15 residues. Germline V gives CDR1 MNHEY, CDR2 SMNVEV (reference sequence). In DNA form, the CDR3 reads TGTGCCAGCAGTTTCGGGACAGAACCCTATGAAAAACTGTTTTTT. It translates to CASSFGTEPYEKLFF.

The V call is TRBV7-8, the J call TRBJ1-6; 7 bases are a match to TRBD1. CDR3 length: 18 residues. The V gene's germline CDR1 is SGHVS and CDR2 FQNEAQ. After removal of 4 bases from V and 9 bases from J, the junction contained 18 bases not matched to a gene. In DNA form, the CDR3 reads TGTGCCAGCAGCTCGGCCCCTAAGAGGACAGGCCTTAGTTCACCCCTCCACTTT. It specifies CASSSAPKRTGLSSPLHF.

V usage is TRBV11-1 and J usage is TRBJ2-1, with TRBD2 matching 8 bases. V lost 5 bases to trimming and J lost 9 bases; unmatched junction nucleotides: 3. Germline V gene data show CDR1 as SGHAT and CDR2 as FQDESV (reference sequence). The CDR3 is 12 amino acids. CDR3 amino acids: CASSREGGEQFF. The DNA for the CDR3 is TGTGCCAGCAGCCGGGAGGGGGGTGAGCAGTTCTTC.

The V gene is TRBV24-1, the J gene TRBJ2-4, with 7 bases that match TRBD2. V shed 8 bases, J shed 1 base, and the junction held 10 bases outside the gene matches. The CDR3 is 16 residues long. Germline CDR1 and CDR2: KGHDR and SFDVKD. The CDR3 nucleotides read TGTGCCACCACCAACTCGGGGGGTATGGCCAAAAACATTCAGTACTTC. It translates to CATTNSGGMAKNIQYF.

This chain joins TRBV30 and TRBJ1-4; perhaps TRBD1 as D (5 bases). V dropped 4 bases and J dropped 4 bases, with 13 bases sitting between them. Germline-derived CDR1 and CDR2 are GTSNPN and SVGIG (reference sequence). The CDR3 length is 14 residues. The CDR3 coding sequence is TGTGCCTGGACTCGGGGGACGGTTAATGAAAAACTGTTTTTT. Amino acids: CAWTRGTVNEKLFF.

The V and J genes are TRBV19 and TRBJ2-3; the D is unclear. Germline lookup yields CDR1 LNHDA and CDR2 SQIVND (reference sequence). Trimming removed 4 bases from V and 3 bases from J, with 11 bases in between. The CDR3 covers 14 residues. CDR3 bases: TGTGCCAGTAGTACAGGTCTTGCAACAGATACGCAGTATTTT. Translated, it gives CASSTGLATDTQYF.

This rearrangement joins TRBV5-5 to TRBJ1-2; TRBD1 aligns across 9 bases. Germline loops: CDR1 SGHKS, CDR2 YYEKEE (reference sequence). This CDR3 is built from 14 residues. V trimming: 4 bases; J trimming: 4 bases; junction bases outside the gene matches: 5. Here the CDR3 reads CASSLGQGAYGYTF. CDR3 nucleotide sequence: TGTGCCAGCAGCCTGGGACAGGGAGCCTATGGCTACACCTTC. The entire variable domain, with the rest obtained from reference TRBV5-5 and TRBJ1-2, is as follows: DAGVTQSPTHLIKTRGQQVTLRCSPISGHKSVSWYQQVLGQGPQFIFQYYEKEERGRGNFPDRFSARQFPNYSSELNVNALLLGDSALYLCASSLGQGAYGYTFGSGTRLTVV.

The rearrangement joins TRBV6-4 to TRBJ2-3; D possibly corresponds to TRBD2 (6 bases). The V and J ends lost 0 bases and 6 bases respectively, with 13 bases between them. CDR3 length: 15 amino acids. In germline, CDR1 is MRHNA, CDR2 SNTAGT. The CDR3 sequence is CASSDSNAGSDTQYF. CDR3 nucleotide sequence: TGTGCCAGCAGTGACTCGAACGCGGGATCCGATACGCAGTATTTT.

The chain is built from TRBV30 and TRBJ1-3; unclear D gene. Per the germline V gene, CDR1 is GTSNPN and CDR2 is SVGIG (reference sequence). The CDR3 has 13 amino acids. V was shortened by 4 bases and J by 3 bases, with 10 bases between the two germline ends. In DNA form, the CDR3 reads TGTGCCTGGAATAGGGAGGGTGGAAACACCATATATTTT. This gives the protein CAWNREGGNTIYF.

The chain recombines TRBV21-1 with TRBJ2-7; no check of the table's D call, TRBD2, against the DNA was made. TRBV21-1 corresponds to a pseudogene. The CDR3 loop spans 11 amino acids. CDR3 sequence reads: CATPRVDEQYF. The CDR3 coding sequence is TGTGCCACCCCGAGGGTCGACGAGCAGTACTTC.